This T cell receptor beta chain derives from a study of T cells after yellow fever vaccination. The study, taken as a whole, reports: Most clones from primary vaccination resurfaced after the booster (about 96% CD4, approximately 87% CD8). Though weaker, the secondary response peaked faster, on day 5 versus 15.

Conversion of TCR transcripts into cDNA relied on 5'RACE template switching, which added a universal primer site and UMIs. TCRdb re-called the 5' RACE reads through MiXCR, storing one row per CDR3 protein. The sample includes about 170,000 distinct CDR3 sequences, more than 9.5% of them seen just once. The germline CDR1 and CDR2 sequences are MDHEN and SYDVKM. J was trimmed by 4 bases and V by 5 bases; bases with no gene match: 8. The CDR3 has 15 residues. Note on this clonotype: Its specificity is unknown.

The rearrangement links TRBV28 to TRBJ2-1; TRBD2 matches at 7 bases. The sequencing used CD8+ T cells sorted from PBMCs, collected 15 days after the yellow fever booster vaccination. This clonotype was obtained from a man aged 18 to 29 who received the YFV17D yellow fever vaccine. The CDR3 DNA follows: TGTGCCAGCAGTGCCAGACTAGCTGTGTACAATGAGCAGTTCTTC. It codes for CASSARLAVYNEQFF.